Shown below are 28 T cell receptor beta chains from a single sample sequenced in a study of siplizumab effects on memory and regulatory T cells. The table came from immunoSEQ multiplex PCR; TCRdb's copy has only in-frame clones and leaves some out. The sample shows about 69,000 clones, around nine tenths of them seen only once. Sequencing was done on a sample of Tregs sorted from blood. The receptors originated from a human donor in good health.

The V gene is TRBV6-6, the J gene TRBJ2-1, with 10 bases fitting TRBD2. There are 14 residues in the CDR3. Per germline, CDR1 MNHNY and CDR2 SVGAGI (reference sequence). V was pared by 5 bases and J by 3 bases, with 1 base of the junction left unmatched. The CDR3 spells CASSSGRDYNEQFF. The CDR3 region has the DNA TGTGCCAGCAGTAGCGGGAGGGACTACAATGAGCAGTTCTTC.

The gene calls are TRBV29-1 and TRBJ2-5; D is perhaps TRBD1 (5 bases). CDR1 is SQVTM, CDR2 ANQGSEA, per germline. This CDR3 region has 12 residues. V dropped 7 bases and J dropped 9 bases, with 18 bases sitting between them. DNA of the CDR3: TGCAGCGCATCCCGGACACTGTCGTCCCAGTACTTC. Protein: CSASRTLSSQYF.

The rearrangement uses TRBV29-1 and TRBJ2-5; tentatively, D is TRBD1 (6 bases). The germline V and J ends were trimmed by 5 bases and 2 bases, with 12 bases remaining between them. Germline CDR1 SQVTM, CDR2 ANQGSEA. CDR3 size: 13 residues. The CDR3 region is CSVSRQAQETQYF. For the CDR3, the DNA is TGCAGCGTTTCAAGACAGGCGCAAGAGACCCAGTACTTC.

The CDR3 nucleotides are TGTGCCAGCAGCGTATCCAGCGGGGCGAGGTACAATGAGCAGTTCTTC. Translating it yields CASSVSSGARYNEQFF. The genes are TRBV9 and TRBJ2-1; 7 bases map to TRBD2. The CDR3 totals 16 residues. Unmatched junction bases numbered 8, after V lost 1 base and J lost 4 bases. Germline assignment: CDR1 SGDLS and CDR2 YYNGEE. The full variable domain, in which reference TRBV9 and TRBJ2-1 provide the parts outside the CDR3, is DSGVTQTPKHLITATGQRVTLRCSPRSGDLSVYWYQQSLDQGLQFLIQYYNGEERAKGNILERFSAQQFPDLHSELNLSSLELGDSALYFCASSVSSGARYNEQFFGPGTRLTVL.

The chain uses TRBV19 and TRBJ1-3; a weak D match, TRBD1 (6 bases). CDR1 is LNHDA and CDR2 is SQIVND in the germline V gene (reference sequence). This CDR3 spans 17 amino acids. The V end was cut by 5 bases, the J end by 4 bases, with 21 bases between. The CDR3 loop is CASSPLGGRGAGNTIYF. CDR3 DNA sequence: TGTGCCAGTAGTCCCCTGGGGGGCAGGGGAGCAGGAAACACCATATATTTT.

V usage is TRBV30 and J usage is TRBJ2-2, with 7 bases lining up with TRBD2. The germline CDR1 and CDR2 sequences are GTSNPN and SVGIG (reference sequence). V lost 3 bases and J lost 3; bases outside the gene matches: 4. CDR3 length: 14 residues. CDR3 residues: CAWSHGRHTGELFF. In DNA, the CDR3 is TGTGCCTGGAGCCACGGGAGGCACACCGGGGAGCTGTTTTTT.

The V and J genes are TRBV5-1 and TRBJ2-3, with TRBD1 matching over 9 bases. The CDR3 totals 14 residues. Germline V gene lookup returns CDR1 SGHRS and CDR2 YFSETQ. The V and J ends lost 4 bases and 12 bases, in that order; junction bases with no gene match: 12. CDR3 DNA sequence: TGCGCCAGCAGCGTGACGGGACAGGGAAACCCCCAGTATTTT. It yields the protein CASSVTGQGNPQYF.

This clone was observed a few times. The CDR3 here is CASSVAGTTNEKLFF. The DNA of the CDR3 is TGTGCCAGCAGCGTCGCAGGAACAACTAATGAAAAACTGTTTTTT. This sequence joins TRBV7-9 and TRBJ1-4; D not certain. With 5 bases removed from V and 0 bases from J, the gap between germline ends came to 10 bases. Germline lookup yields CDR1 SEHNR and CDR2 FQNEAQ (reference sequence). The CDR3 runs to 15 residues.

The chain is built from TRBV20-1 and TRBJ1-2; D is unresolved. Germline loops: CDR1 DFQATT, CDR2 SNEGSKA (reference sequence). The CDR3 runs 11 residues. V gave up 5 bases and J gave up 8 bases, with 12 bases separating them. The CDR3 DNA follows: TGCAGTGCTCGGACGGAGGGAGGCTACACCTTC. Translated, it gives CSARTEGGYTF.

This chain uses TRBV7-3 with TRBJ2-2, with 10 bases identical to TRBD2. The CDR3 loop spans 15 amino acids. The junction had 5 bases not matched to a gene; V was cut back by 4 bases and J by 6 bases. The germline CDR1 and CDR2 sequences are SGHTA and FQGTGA. The CDR3 region is CASSSLAGVPGELFF. CDR3 nucleotides: TGTGCCAGCAGCTCCCTAGCGGGAGTGCCCGGGGAGCTGTTTTTT. The whole variable domain, filled in from reference TRBV7-3 and TRBJ2-2, reads GAGVSQTPSNKVTEKGKYVELRCDPISGHTALYWYRQSLGQGPEFLIYFQGTGAADDSGLPNDRFFAVRPEGSVSTLKIQRTERGDSAVYLCASSSLAGVPGELFFGEGSRLTVL.

By sample fraction, this clone is medium-sized. The chain combines TRBV19 with TRBJ2-2; D possibly matches TRBD1 or TRBD2 (5 bases each). This CDR3 has 17 residues. Germline V gene data show CDR1 as LNHDA and CDR2 as SQIVND (reference sequence). Trimming removed 5 bases from V and 3 bases from J, with 19 bases in between. The CDR3 DNA reads TGTGCCAGTAGTTCCCCGAGGGGACCGGCGGACACCGGGGAGCTGTTTTTT. Its translation is CASSSPRGPADTGELFF.

This clone was seen more than once but under ten times. This chain uses TRBV2 with TRBJ1-2, with 8 bases fitting TRBD1. V shed 6 bases and J 6 bases; nucleotides not matched to a gene: 3. The CDR3 covers 12 residues. Germline V gene lookup returns CDR1 SNHLY and CDR2 FYNNEI. The CDR3: CASRWTGNGYTF. CDR3 DNA: TGTGCCAGCAGATGGACAGGGAATGGCTACACCTTC. The variable domain in full, completed from reference TRBV2 and TRBJ1-2, reads EPEVTQTPSHQVTQMGQEVILRCVPISNHLYFYWYRQILGQKVEFLVSFYNNEISEKSEIFDDQFSVERPDGSNFTLKIRSTKLEDSAMYFCASRWTGNGYTFGSGTRLTVV.

The gene calls are TRBV6-1 and TRBJ2-1; a possible D gene is TRBD2 (5 bases). Germline V gene sequence: CDR1 MNHNS, CDR2 SASEGT. The CDR3 consists of 15 residues. V lost 6 bases and J 0 bases, leaving 12 bases between the germline ends. The CDR3 DNA reads as TGTGCCAGCAGACCCAGCGGCGGCTCCTACAATGAGCAGTTCTTC. Translating it yields CASRPSGGSYNEQFF.

The rearrangement joins TRBV4-2 to TRBJ2-3; possibly TRBD1 or TRBD2 for D (5 bases each). Trimming removed 4 bases from V and 6 bases from J, with 14 bases in between. Germline CDR1 is LGHNA and CDR2 is YNFKEQ. The CDR3 is 14 amino acids. The CDR3 DNA reads as TGTGCCAGCAGCCCAGTGGGGCGCGGGGATACGCAGTATTTT. Amino acids: CASSPVGRGDTQYF.

The rearrangement links TRBV5-1 to TRBJ2-3; no clear D. V was clipped by 0 bases and J by 4 bases, with 9 bases between them. This CDR3 region has 14 residues. Per germline, CDR1 SGHRS and CDR2 YFSETQ. CDR3 in DNA: TGCGCCAGCAGCTTGGCTGGCGTTTCAGATACGCAGTATTTT. Its translation: CASSLAGVSDTQYF.

This clone was found once. The chain uses TRBV10-3 and TRBJ2-7; tentatively, D is TRBD1 (6 bases). From germline, CDR1 is ENHRY and CDR2 SYGVKD. This CDR3 has 15 residues. V was shortened by 7 bases and J by 2 bases, with 18 bases between the two germline ends. In DNA, the CDR3 is TGTGCCATCAAAGATTCCGGGACACCAACCTACGAGCAGTACTTC. Residues: CAIKDSGTPTYEQYF.

CDR3 residues: CASWQGGGTDTQYF. Written as DNA, the CDR3 is TGTGCCAGCTGGCAGGGAGGAGGCACAGATACGCAGTATTTT. The chain has TRBV2 and TRBJ2-3; maybe TRBD2 (6 bases). Trimming removed 8 bases at V and 1 base at J, with 13 bases between. This CDR3 has 14 amino acids. Germline CDR1 reads SNHLY; CDR2 reads FYNNEI. Complete variable domain (other parts from reference TRBV2 and TRBJ2-3): EPEVTQTPSHQVTQMGQEVILRCVPISNHLYFYWYRQILGQKVEFLVSFYNNEISEKSEIFDDQFSVERPDGSNFTLKIRSTKLEDSAMYFCASWQGGGTDTQYFGPGTRLTVL.

The rearrangement joins TRBV5-6 to TRBJ2-7, with 8 bases fitting TRBD1. V shed 6 bases, J shed 0 bases, and the junction held 11 bases outside the gene matches. The CDR3 extends over 16 amino acids. CDR1 is SGHDT and CDR2 is YYEEEE in the germline V gene. CDR3 coding DNA: TGTGCCAGCACCCCACAGGGGGGCTTGAGCTCCTACGAGCAGTACTTC. This translates into CASTPQGGLSSYEQYF.

The rearrangement links TRBV6-6 to TRBJ2-3; 14 bases map to TRBD2. Trimming at V came to 6 bases and at J to 6 bases, leaving 8 bases not matched to a gene. Germline V gene sequence: CDR1 MNHNY, CDR2 SVGAGI (reference sequence). This CDR3 comprises 16 residues. The CDR3 sequence: CASRAGTSGSFDTQYF. The CDR3 region has the DNA TGTGCCAGCAGGGCCGGGACTAGCGGGAGTTTCGATACGCAGTATTTT.

The V and J genes are TRBV27 and TRBJ1-5; D is unclear. V was trimmed by 2 bases and J by 3 bases, leaving 11 bases between them. The germline V gene encodes CDR1 MNHEY and CDR2 SMNVEV (reference sequence). The CDR3 is 15 amino acids. CDR3 sequence: CASSLIGRNNQPQHF. CDR3 DNA: TGTGCCAGCAGTTTAATAGGACGGAACAATCAGCCCCAGCATTTT.

The chain joins TRBV7-6 to TRBJ1-3; 8 nucleotides align to TRBD1. Germline V gene data show CDR1 as SGHVS and CDR2 as FNYEAQ. V lost 5 bases, J lost 8 bases, and 11 bases stayed unmatched. This CDR3 has 15 residues. CDR3 in amino acids: CASSPSRDRIYTIYF. The CDR3 nucleotides read TGTGCCAGCAGCCCTTCCCGGGACAGGATATACACCATATATTTT.

A remark on this clone: An end of the junction does not agree with germline; a read error may underlie this. The rearrangement joins TRBV9 to TRBJ2-5; D gene uncertain. The V gene's germline CDR1 is SGDLS and CDR2 YYNGEE. The CDR3 totals 14 residues. CDR3 sequence: CAGSVSSGQETQYF. CDR3 DNA: TGTGCCGGCAGCGTAAGTTCGGGCCAAGAGACCCAGTACTTC.

V gene TRBV4-3 combines with J gene TRBJ1-2, with D perhaps matching TRBD1 (6 bases). V was trimmed by 0 bases and J by 4 bases, leaving 6 bases between them. The CDR3 is 13 amino acids. The germline V gene encodes CDR1 LGHNA and CDR2 YSLEER. The CDR3 spells CASSQDRGYGYTF. For the CDR3, the DNA is TGCGCCAGCAGCCAAGACAGGGGCTATGGCTACACCTTC.

J is TRBJ2-1 and V is TRBV18; the D call may be TRBD1 or TRBD2 (5 bases each). The germline V gene has CDR1 KGHSH and CDR2 LQKENI. V was shortened by 2 bases and J by 6 bases, with 14 bases between the two germline ends. This CDR3 spans 15 amino acids. This chain's CDR3 is CASSPTAGTVNEQFF. The CDR3 DNA reads TGTGCCAGCTCACCAACGGCAGGGACGGTCAATGAGCAGTTCTTC.

The genes are TRBV5-1 and TRBJ2-3; 8 nucleotides agree with TRBD2. The CDR3 is 16 residues long. CDR1 SGHRS and CDR2 YFSETQ come from the germline V gene. Trimming at V came to 0 bases and at J to 0 bases, leaving 3 bases not matched to a gene. CDR3: CASSLEASGSTDTQYF. CDR3 nucleotide sequence: TGCGCCAGCAGCTTGGAGGCTAGCGGGAGCACAGATACGCAGTATTTT.

The chain couples TRBV7-9 to TRBJ2-7, with D possibly called TRBD1 or TRBD2 (5 bases each). This CDR3 contains 12 residues. The germline CDR1 and CDR2 sequences are SEHNR and FQNEAQ (reference sequence). The ends were cut back, 7 bases at V and 1 base at J, with 8 bases in the middle. CDR3: CASTGASYEQYF. In nucleotides, the CDR3 is TGTGCCAGCACCGGGGCTTCCTACGAGCAGTACTTC.

V and J are TRBV21-1 and TRBJ1-4. TRBV21-1 is tagged as a pseudogene. The CDR3 extends over 13 amino acids. The CDR3 DNA reads TGTGCCAGCAGCATAAACTTGACTGAAAAACTGTTTTTT. Its translation: CASSINLTEKLFF.

The chain joins TRBV28 to TRBJ1-2; D gene unclear. CDR3 length equals 13 residues. Germline assignment: CDR1 MDHEN and CDR2 SYDVKM. The V end was cut by 5 bases, the J end by 4 bases, with 11 bases between. CDR3 region: CASSRPVGYGYTF. The CDR3 DNA sequence: TGTGCCAGCAGTCGCCCTGTAGGCTATGGCTACACCTTC.